This T cell receptor beta chain was found in a study of control samples from healthy donors and cancer patients. The data were produced by immunoSEQ multiplex PCR, yet TCRdb's version contains in-frame clones alone and is incomplete. The table records about 82,000 clones, around 94% of them present only once. Unmatched junction bases numbered 10, after V lost 6 bases and J lost 5 bases. Germline-derived CDR1 and CDR2 are SGHVT and SQSDAQ. The CDR3 extends over 16 amino acids. The V and J genes are TRBV7-4 and TRBJ1-4; TRBD1 matches at 9 bases. Sequencing was done on a sample of blood. This clonotype originated in a woman under 30 in good health. CDR3 loop: CASSSRTGAPNEKLFF. In DNA form, the CDR3 reads TGTGCCAGCAGTTCTAGGACAGGGGCGCCAAATGAAAAACTGTTTTTT. The full variable domain, its missing parts supplied by reference TRBV7-4 and TRBJ1-4, is GAGVSQSPRYKVAKRGRDVALRCDSISGHVTLYWYRQTLGQGSEVLTYSQSDAQRDKSGRPSGRFSAERPERSVSTLKIQRTEQGDSAVYLCASSSRTGAPNEKLFFGSGTQLSVL.